Sequencing of this T cell receptor beta chain was carried out in a study of blood T cell repertoires in COVID-19. Cohorts were assigned according to the clinical history that participants reported. Comments on this clone: At one of its ends the junction is not consistent with the germline gene, which may arise from a read error.

Sequenced by immunoSEQ multiplex PCR; TCRdb stores in-frame clones only, minus some. Of fewer than 200,000 clones listed, about 80% were seen once; the top ten hold over 9.5%. Sequencing was carried out using PBMCs or T cells enriched from blood (not recorded which). This TCR was recovered from a man in his forties or fifties who had recovered from COVID-19.

The CDR3 loop is CASSQDSLGTQYF. CDR3 bases: TGTGCTAGCAGCCAGGACTCCCTCGGTACGCAGTATTTT. This chain links TRBV7-7 with TRBJ2-3; possibly TRBD2 for D (5 bases). The CDR3 is 13 residues long. Per the germline V gene, CDR1 is SSHAT and CDR2 is FNYEAQ (reference sequence).